These 22 T cell receptor beta chains were sequenced from one sample in a study of T cell responses to AZD1222 COVID-19 vaccine. This table comes from immunoSEQ multiplex PCR, and its TCRdb copy is limited to in-frame clones, with some not included. The profile shows roughly 100,000 clones, 90% of them singletons. The sample in question was peripheral blood, obtained on day 0 of AZD1222 vaccination. These receptors all come from an adult in good health.

This clone appeared once. J is TRBJ2-5 and V is TRBV27; D is undetermined. This CDR3 comprises 13 residues. Trimming took off 6 bases at V and 7 bases at J, with 15 bases between the two ends. CDR1 and CDR2 from the germline V gene are MNHEY and SMNVEV (reference sequence). DNA of the CDR3: TGTGCCAGCAGCCGGCTCACGGATGGGACCCAGTACTTC. Encoded protein: CASSRLTDGTQYF.

The chain couples TRBV28 to TRBJ1-1; 9 bases fit TRBD1. CDR3 length: 14 residues. With V trimmed by 5 bases and J by 10 bases, 11 bases remained unmatched. Germline V gene sequence: CDR1 MDHEN, CDR2 SYDVKM. The CDR3 sequence: CASSQPGQGVGAFF. Written as DNA, the CDR3 is TGTGCCAGCAGTCAACCGGGACAGGGAGTCGGAGCTTTCTTT.

The chain is built from TRBV2 and TRBJ2-3, with 10 bases aligning to TRBD2. Germline CDR1 and CDR2: SNHLY and FYNNEI. The CDR3 is made up of 16 amino acids. With 6 bases clipped from V and 5 bases from J, the junction kept 11 bases outside the gene matches. CDR3 sequence reads: CASSEGVAGGQDTQYF. The CDR3 coding sequence is TGTGCCAGCAGCGAGGGGGTAGCGGGGGGCCAAGATACGCAGTATTTT.

The chain uses TRBV5-4 and TRBJ1-2; the match to TRBD1 covers 7 bases. With V trimmed by 4 bases and J by 3 bases, 3 bases remained unmatched. This CDR3 contains 13 residues. Germline CDR1 and CDR2: SGHNT and YYREEE (reference sequence). The CDR3 nucleotides are TGTGCCAGCAGCAAAGACAGGGACTATGGCTACACCTTC. Encoded protein: CASSKDRDYGYTF.

The count of this clone is one. V and J are TRBV28 and TRBJ1-4, with D unresolved. V lost 6 bases and J lost 5, with 10 bases in between. Looked up from germline, CDR1 is MDHEN and CDR2 is SYDVKM. The CDR3 length is 13 residues. This CDR3 reads CASSRHLNEKLFF. For the CDR3, the DNA is TGTGCCAGCAGCAGGCATCTCAATGAAAAACTGTTTTTT.

The rearrangement links TRBV3-1 (or the pseudogene TRBV3-2) to TRBJ1-1; 7 bases line up with TRBD1. Germline V gene lookup returns CDR1 LGHDT and CDR2 YNNKEL (reference sequence). The CDR3 is 14 residues long. With V trimmed by 2 bases and J by 4 bases, 4 bases remained unmatched. The CDR3 DNA reads TGTGCCAGCAGCCAAAAGGGGGCTGGCACTGAAGCTTTCTTT. Its translation is CASSQKGAGTEAFF.

The V and J genes are TRBV3-1 (or the pseudogene TRBV3-2) and TRBJ1-3; the D is unclear. Germline V CDR1 and CDR2: LGHDT, YNNKEL (reference sequence). V lost 0 bases and J lost 0, with 9 bases in between. The CDR3 is 16 amino acids. The chain's CDR3 is CASSQEAPDSGNTIYF. As DNA, the CDR3 is TGTGCCAGCAGCCAAGAGGCTCCAGACTCTGGAAACACCATATATTTT.

The J gene is TRBJ1-1, the V gene TRBV10-3; TRBD1 aligns across 8 bases. Unmatched junction bases numbered 8, after V lost 6 bases and J lost 2 bases. CDR1 is ENHRY and CDR2 is SYGVKD in the germline V gene. The CDR3 runs 15 residues. This CDR3 reads CAIRIGQGLNTEAFF. The CDR3 DNA reads as TGTGCCATCAGGATAGGACAGGGATTAAACACTGAAGCTTTCTTT.

V and J are TRBV2 and TRBJ1-1; D gene uncertain. Germline V CDR1 and CDR2: SNHLY, FYNNEI. Trimming removed 7 bases from V and 1 base from J, with 16 bases in between. The CDR3 runs to 15 residues. The CDR3: CASKRNSSPNTEAFF. The CDR3 DNA follows: TGTGCCAGCAAAAGAAACAGTTCCCCGAACACTGAAGCTTTCTTT.

The chain links TRBV3-1 (or the pseudogene TRBV3-2) to TRBJ1-6; D not certain. Germline V gene sequence: CDR1 LGHDT, CDR2 YNNKEL (reference sequence). The length of the CDR3 is 15 residues. Trimming removed 1 base from V and 7 bases from J, with 11 bases in between. CDR3 bases: TGTGCCAGCAGCCAAGGGCGATACCCCAATTCACCCCTCCACTTT. It codes for CASSQGRYPNSPLHF.

The V gene is TRBV28, the J gene TRBJ2-6; D is perhaps TRBD1 (5 bases). Looked up from germline, CDR1 is MDHEN and CDR2 is SYDVKM. The ends were cut back, 4 bases at V and 2 bases at J, with 9 bases in the middle. This CDR3 comprises 15 residues. The CDR3 spells CASSSDSAGANVLTF. CDR3 DNA sequence: TGTGCCAGCAGTTCAGACAGTGCTGGGGCCAACGTCCTGACTTTC.

This clone has a handful of counts. The chain links TRBV12-3 or TRBV12-4 to TRBJ1-2; no reliable D call. The CDR3 extends over 13 amino acids. Trimming removed 2 bases at V and 8 bases at J, with 12 bases between. The CDR3 sequence is CASSLMGGGGYTF. The DNA of the CDR3 is TGTGCCAGCAGTTTAATGGGTGGTGGAGGCTACACCTTC.

This rearrangement joins TRBV9 to TRBJ1-5; D may be TRBD1 (5 bases). The CDR3 has 14 residues. Germline values: CDR1 SGDLS, CDR2 YYNGEE. V dropped 3 bases and J dropped 2 bases, with 9 bases sitting between them. The CDR3 spells CASSGIGGNQPQHF. DNA for the CDR3: TGTGCCAGCAGCGGGATAGGGGGCAATCAGCCCCAGCATTTT.

The chain links TRBV2 to TRBJ1-5; 7 bases are shared with TRBD1. With 7 bases clipped from V and 2 bases from J, the junction kept 8 bases outside the gene matches. The CDR3 totals 15 residues. Per germline, CDR1 SNHLY and CDR2 FYNNEI. CDR3 sequence (DNA): TGTGCCAGCATCCAGGGGGTGTACGGCAATCAGCCCCAGCATTTT. This gives the protein CASIQGVYGNQPQHF.

V and J are TRBV5-1 and TRBJ2-3; TRBD1 might be the D (5 bases). Trimming stripped 2 bases from V and 2 bases from J, with 15 bases between. The germline CDR1 and CDR2 sequences are SGHRS and YFSETQ. This CDR3 comprises 16 residues. In DNA form, the CDR3 reads TGCGCCAGCAGCTTTAAAGTCGAGACAGCCACAGATACGCAGTATTTT. It translates to CASSFKVETATDTQYF. The full variable domain, in which reference TRBV5-1 and TRBJ2-3 provide the parts outside the CDR3, is KAGVTQTPRYLIKTRGQQVTLSCSPISGHRSVSWYQQTPGQGLQFLFEYFSETQRNKGNFPGRFSGRQFSNSRSEMNVSTLELGDSALYLCASSFKVETATDTQYFGPGTRLTVL.

The gene calls are TRBV9 and TRBJ1-1; a possible D gene is TRBD1 (5 bases). This CDR3 has 12 residues. The V and J ends lost 5 bases and 7 bases respectively, with 12 bases between them. Per the germline V gene, CDR1 is SGDLS and CDR2 is YYNGEE. The CDR3 coding sequence is TGTGCCAGCAGGGGGGAGGCTAGTGAAGCTTTCTTT. Translated: CASRGEASEAFF. The entire variable domain, with the rest obtained from reference TRBV9 and TRBJ1-1, is as follows: DSGVTQTPKHLITATGQRVTLRCSPRSGDLSVYWYQQSLDQGLQFLIQYYNGEERAKGNILERFSAQQFPDLHSELNLSSLELGDSALYFCASRGEASEAFFGQGTRLTVV.

This chain joins TRBV24-1 and TRBJ2-2, with D possibly being TRBD1 or TRBD2 (5 bases each). Germline values: CDR1 KGHDR, CDR2 SFDVKD. The CDR3 is 18 residues long. The ends were cut back, 3 bases at V and 0 bases at J, with 16 bases in the middle. The CDR3, as DNA: TGTGCCACCAGTGATCCTGAGGGCAGGGCTTCGAACACCGGGGAGCTGTTTTTT. Translating gives CATSDPEGRASNTGELFF.

This rearrangement joins TRBV5-1 to TRBJ2-7, with 8 bases identical to TRBD1. Germline assignment: CDR1 SGHRS and CDR2 YFSETQ. The V and J ends lost 4 bases and 6 bases, in that order; junction bases with no gene match: 9. The CDR3 loop spans 14 amino acids. The CDR3 here is CASSTTGELSEQYF. The CDR3 region has the DNA TGCGCCAGCAGCACGACAGGGGAGTTGAGCGAGCAGTACTTC. Together with reference TRBV5-1 and TRBJ2-7, the CDR3 gives the full variable domain: KAGVTQTPRYLIKTRGQQVTLSCSPISGHRSVSWYQQTPGQGLQFLFEYFSETQRNKGNFPGRFSGRQFSNSRSEMNVSTLELGDSALYLCASSTTGELSEQYFGPGTRLTVT.

This clone was recorded a few times. The chain is built from TRBV11-2 and TRBJ1-2, with a possible D match to TRBD1 (6 bases). This CDR3 has 13 residues. Per germline, CDR1 SGHAT and CDR2 FQNNGV. The V end was cut by 2 bases, the J end by 7 bases, with 11 bases between. CDR3 sequence reads: CASSLLQGIGYTF. The DNA of the CDR3 is TGTGCCAGCAGCTTACTACAGGGTATTGGCTACACCTTC.

This chain connects TRBV5-8 to TRBJ1-5, with D possibly matching TRBD1 (5 bases). The CDR3 is 15 residues long. V was trimmed by 1 base and J by 8 bases, leaving 16 bases between them. Germline loops: CDR1 SGHTS, CDR2 YDEGEE. CDR3 loop: CASSLRGVGLKPQHF. CDR3 nucleotide sequence: TGTGCCAGCAGCTTGCGGGGGGTCGGACTCAAGCCCCAGCATTTT.

The rearrangement links TRBV5-1 to TRBJ1-6; D gene unclear. Trimming took off 1 base at V and 10 bases at J, with 15 bases between the two ends. CDR1 and CDR2 from the germline V gene are SGHRS and YFSETQ. CDR3 length equals 15 residues. In nucleotides, the CDR3 is TGCGCCAGCAGCTTGTTGGGTAACGGGGAATCACCCCTCCACTTT. Amino acids: CASSLLGNGESPLHF.

This rearrangement joins TRBV5-6 to TRBJ1-6; the D is unclear. Per the germline V gene, CDR1 is SGHDT and CDR2 is YYEEEE. The V and J ends lost 2 bases and 8 bases respectively, with 11 bases between them. The CDR3 extends over 14 amino acids. CDR3 region: CASSFSVNYSPLHF. Here the CDR3 DNA reads TGTGCCAGCAGCTTTTCAGTCAACTATTCACCCCTCCACTTT.